Each of the 20 T cell receptor beta chains below was sequenced from the same sample in a study of patients and donors after allogeneic stem cell transplantation. TCRdb re-called the RT-PCR reads with MiXCR, one entry per CDR3 protein. The sample comprises about 2,400 distinct CDR3 sequences, about a fifth of which are singletons, and roughly 12% rests with the top ten. Specimen: blood, either unsorted or a sorted T cell fraction (not recorded which). The source is a human donor who was either an allogeneic HSCT recipient or a stem cell or donor lymphocyte infusion donor (not recorded which). It is not recorded whose cells these are; they may come from a transplant donor.

Judged by abundance, this clonotype is large. This chain connects TRBV6-2 or TRBV6-3 to TRBJ2-7; 7 positions match TRBD1. V shed 10 bases and J 0 bases; nucleotides not matched to a gene: 3. Germline-derived CDR1 and CDR2 are MNHEY and SVGEGT. The CDR3 is 12 amino acids. CDR3 nucleotides: TGTGCCATAGGACAGGTCTCCTACGAGCAGTACTTC. Translated, it gives CAIGQVSYEQYF.

This clonotype was seen a few times. The chain employs TRBV20-1 and TRBJ2-5; TRBD1 is a possible D gene (6 bases). The V gene's germline CDR1 is DFQATT and CDR2 SNEGSKA (reference sequence). V lost 3 bases, J lost 3 bases, and 11 bases lay in between. The CDR3 contains 13 residues. The CDR3 loop reads CSARGYREETQYF. DNA of the CDR3: TGCAGTGCTAGGGGCTACAGGGAAGAGACCCAGTACTTC.

Only a few counts were recorded for this clonotype. V usage is TRBV20-1 and J usage is TRBJ1-1, with 8 bases fitting TRBD1. J lost 4 bases, V lost 4 bases, and 5 bases had no gene match. The CDR3 has 13 residues. CDR1 and CDR2 (germline): DFQATT, SNEGSKA (reference sequence). CDR3 amino acids: CSATGGFGTEAFF. CDR3 nucleotides: TGCAGTGCTACAGGGGGCTTCGGCACTGAAGCTTTCTTT.

The chain uses TRBV10-3 and TRBJ1-5; D is uncertain. Germline V gives CDR1 ENHRY, CDR2 SYGVKD. V was shortened by 3 bases and J by 5 bases, with 5 bases between the two germline ends. There are 12 residues in the CDR3. CDR3 amino acids: CAISEGDQPQHF. The CDR3 bases are TGTGCCATCAGTGAAGGTGATCAGCCCCAGCATTTT.

V usage is TRBV7-7 and J usage is TRBJ2-7; D is unclear. Trimming shortened V by 5 bases and J by 4 bases, and 9 bases separated the two germline ends. The CDR3 is made up of 12 amino acids. Looked up from germline, CDR1 is SSHAT and CDR2 is FNYEAQ (reference sequence). The CDR3 region has the DNA TGTGCCAGCAGCAACTCCTCATACGAGCAGTACTTC. Encoded protein: CASSNSSYEQYF.

This clonotype has a handful of counts. The V and J genes are TRBV29-1 and TRBJ2-5; D remains ambiguous. Per germline, CDR1 SQVTM and CDR2 ANQGSEA. Trimming cost V 5 bases and J 0 bases, with 4 bases left between them. CDR3 size: 11 residues. The CDR3 DNA is TGCAGCGTTTACCACCAAGAGACCCAGTACTTC. Amino acid sequence: CSVYHQETQYF.

This clonotype has more than one count but fewer than ten. The rearrangement uses TRBV12-3 or TRBV12-4 and TRBJ1-6; 9 nucleotides line up with TRBD1. Germline trimming cut 6 bases from V and 9 bases from J; bases unmatched to any gene: 6. This CDR3 is built from 14 residues. CDR3 sequence reads: CASSRDRALSPLHF. CDR3 nucleotide sequence: TGTGCCAGCAGCCGGGACAGGGCCCTTTCACCCCTCCACTTT.

This clonotype was seen more than once but under ten times. V gene TRBV28 combines with J gene TRBJ1-6; no reliable D call. The V gene's germline CDR1 is MDHEN and CDR2 SYDVKM. The CDR3 has 12 amino acids. The V gene lost 6 bases and the J gene lost 9 bases, with 9 bases spanning the gap. The CDR3 DNA sequence: TGTGCCAGCAGCCCCGCTGCTTCACCCCTCCACTTT. Translation gives CASSPAASPLHF. Full variable domain (remainder filled in from reference TRBV28 and TRBJ1-6): DVKVTQSSRYLVKRTGEKVFLECVQDMDHENMFWYRQDPGLGLRLIYFSYDVKMKEKGDIPEGYSVSREKKERFSLILESASTNQTSMYLCASSPAASPLHFGNGTRLTVT.

This clonotype was seen a few times. The chain is built from TRBV5-4 and TRBJ1-1; unclear D gene. Germline CDR1 is SGHNT and CDR2 is YYREEE (reference sequence). V gave up 4 bases and J gave up 6 bases, with 19 bases separating them. The CDR3 loop spans 15 amino acids. Here the CDR3 reads CASSKSRTITAEAFF. The CDR3 DNA follows: TGTGCCAGCAGCAAGTCTCGGACGATTACGGCTGAAGCTTTCTTT.

This clonotype appeared a few times. The V and J genes are TRBV4-2 and TRBJ1-2; a possible D gene is TRBD1 (5 bases). Germline V gives CDR1 LGHNA, CDR2 YNFKEQ. V lost 1 base, J lost 1 base, and 16 bases lay in between. This CDR3 is built from 17 residues. CDR3 loop: CASSQGAGGWFNYGYTF. The CDR3 DNA follows: TGTGCCAGCAGCCAAGGAGCGGGGGGTTGGTTTAACTATGGCTACACCTTC.

The J gene is TRBJ2-5, the V gene TRBV19; D gene unclear. In germline, CDR1 is LNHDA, CDR2 SQIVND (reference sequence). The V gene lost 8 bases and the J gene lost 2 bases, with 12 bases spanning the gap. The CDR3 has 13 residues. The CDR3 nucleotides read TGTGCCAGTGGAACGTCCCAACAAGAGACCCAGTACTTC. The encoded protein is CASGTSQQETQYF.

This clonotype has more than one count but fewer than ten. The gene calls are TRBV18 and TRBJ2-1; 10 bases agree with TRBD2. V gave up 5 bases and J gave up 2 bases; unmatched junction bases: 6. The germline CDR1 and CDR2 sequences are KGHSH and LQKENI. This CDR3 is 16 amino acids long. The CDR3 DNA reads TGTGCCAGCTCATCCGCTAGCGGGGGCACCTACAATGAGCAGTTCTTC. This gives the protein CASSSASGGTYNEQFF.

V and J are TRBV18 and TRBJ2-7; no clear D gene. In germline, CDR1 is KGHSH, CDR2 LQKENI. This CDR3 is built from 12 residues. The ends were cut back, 5 bases at V and 3 bases at J, with 8 bases in the middle. CDR3 loop: CASSTDGYEQYF. CDR3 coding DNA: TGTGCCAGCTCAACAGACGGCTACGAGCAGTACTTC.

Concerning this clonotype itself: One junction end disagrees with the germline gene, perhaps due to a read error. The chain links TRBV5-1 to TRBJ2-1; D may be TRBD2 (7 bases). CDR3 length equals 13 residues. Germline CDR1 and CDR2: SGHRS and YFSETQ. Here the CDR3 reads CASREGGPDEQCF. For the CDR3, the DNA is TGCGCCAGCAGAGAGGGGGGGCCGGATGAGCAGTGCTTC.

In this sample, this clonotype turned up a few times. This chain links TRBV28 with TRBJ1-2; TRBD1 is a possible D gene (5 bases). CDR1 and CDR2 (germline): MDHEN, SYDVKM. With 6 bases removed from V and 3 bases from J, the gap between germline ends came to 8 bases. The CDR3 covers 12 residues. The CDR3 loop is CASSRRDYGYTF. For the CDR3, the DNA is TGTGCCAGCAGCCGCAGGGACTATGGCTACACCTTC.

V gene TRBV7-2 combines with J gene TRBJ2-1; D call uncertain. The length of the CDR3 is 15 residues. CDR1 is SGHTA and CDR2 is FQGNSA in the germline V gene. Trimming left V 2 bases short and J 0 bases short, with 8 bases between. The CDR3 is CASSLWAGSYNEQFF. The CDR3 region has the DNA TGTGCCAGCAGCTTATGGGCAGGCTCCTACAATGAGCAGTTCTTC.

This clonotype was seen a few times. The chain carries TRBV6-5 and TRBJ2-7; D tentatively reads TRBD1 or TRBD2 (5 bases each). Germline CDR1 reads MNHEY; CDR2 reads SVGAGI. This CDR3 region has 12 residues. Trimming removed 5 bases at V and 6 bases at J, with 11 bases between. The DNA of the CDR3 is TGTGCCAGCAGTCTACTAGGGGCCGAGCAGTACTTC. It translates to CASSLLGAEQYF.

V is TRBV6-1 and J is TRBJ2-1; D gene uncertain. CDR3 size: 15 residues. Trimming took 9 bases from V and 3 from J, leaving 18 bases between them. CDR1 and CDR2 from the germline V gene are MNHNS and SASEGT. In DNA form, the CDR3 reads TGTGCCAGTAGTCACCCCAGTGGTAGCTACAATGAGCAGTTCTTC. It translates to CASSHPSGSYNEQFF.

This sequence joins TRBV13 and TRBJ2-7; TRBD1 matches 8 bases. Germline CDR1 is PRHDT and CDR2 is FYEKMQ (reference sequence). J gave up 0 bases and V 5 bases, and 6 bases lay outside the gene matches. This CDR3 region has 15 residues. CDR3 DNA sequence: TGTGCCAGCAGCAGACAGGGGTTCCTCTCCTACGAGCAGTACTTC. Translation gives CASSRQGFLSYEQYF.

Judged by abundance, this clonotype is medium-sized. V is TRBV4-3 and J is TRBJ1-2; D ambiguous. This CDR3 spans 15 amino acids. Germline assignment: CDR1 LGHNA and CDR2 YSLEER. The ends were cut back, 3 bases at V and 8 bases at J, with 19 bases in the middle. CDR3 coding DNA: TGCGCCAGCAGCCAGGCTAATGGAAACGTGGGGGGCTACACCTTC. It translates to CASSQANGNVGGYTF.